This entry lists 9 T cell receptor beta chains sequenced from one sample in a study of control samples from healthy donors and cancer patients (dated by TCRdb to the early 2020s). The library was generated by the immunoSEQ multiplex PCR assay. Held by TCRdb, this immuneACCESS table contains in-frame sequences only and omits some clones. Under half of the omission traces to an unresolved V gene where checked; the cause of the rest is unknown. This sample gives some 120,000 clones in total; roughly 84% of them show up just once. The ten largest account for around 8.7% of the sample. Sequencing used blood. All receptors derive from a middle-aged man in good health.

The V call is TRBV19, the J call TRBJ1-5, with D possibly TRBD1 on 5 matching bases. The CDR3 is 15 residues long. V lost 0 bases to trimming and J lost 0 bases, with 6 bases between them. Per germline, CDR1 LNHDA and CDR2 SQIVND (reference sequence). The DNA of the CDR3 is TGTGCCAGTAGTATAGAGGGGGGTAGCAATCAGCCCCAGCATTTT. Protein product: CASSIEGGSNQPQHF.

In nucleotides, the CDR3 is TGTGCCACCAGCAGAGGTCTGGGGCGGGGGGAAACAGATACGCAGTATTTT. Translating it yields CATSRGLGRGETDTQYF. V is TRBV15 and J is TRBJ2-3, with 8 bases identical to TRBD2. The V gene's germline CDR1 is LNHNV and CDR2 YYDKDF (reference sequence). V trimming: 1 base; J trimming: 3 bases; junction bases outside the gene matches: 9. The CDR3 contains 17 residues.

The chain carries TRBV11-2 and TRBJ1-2; no clear D. With 5 bases removed from V and 0 bases from J, the gap between germline ends came to 7 bases. The CDR3 is 13 amino acids. Germline lookup yields CDR1 SGHAT and CDR2 FQNNGV. DNA for the CDR3: TGTGCCAGCAGCCTGGAGGCTAACTATGGCTACACCTTC. Its protein is CASSLEANYGYTF.

The chain recombines TRBV6-6 with TRBJ2-5, with D uncertain. The CDR3 totals 12 residues. Germline V gene lookup returns CDR1 MNHNY and CDR2 SVGAGI (reference sequence). V was cut by 2 bases and J by 1 base, with 2 bases left in between. The CDR3 DNA sequence: TGTGCCAGCAGTTACGCCCAAGAGACCCAGTACTTC. Its translation is CASSYAQETQYF.

This sequence joins TRBV10-1 and TRBJ2-1, with 11 bases fitting TRBD2. The length of the CDR3 is 15 residues. Germline CDR1 is WNHNN and CDR2 is SYGVQD (reference sequence). J lost 8 bases, V lost 3 bases, and 6 bases had no gene match. The CDR3 here is CASSEGSGGAHEQFF. The CDR3 DNA follows: TGCGCCAGCAGTGAAGGTAGCGGGGGGGCCCATGAGCAGTTCTTC.

In DNA, the CDR3 is TGTGCCAGCAGCTTGGTTGCGGAGGTTGCGCAGTATTTT. Its translation is CASSLVAEVAQYF. The chain has TRBV5-4 and TRBJ2-3; TRBD2 might be the D (5 bases). The ends were cut back, 0 bases at V and 10 bases at J, with 12 bases in the middle. Germline CDR1 is SGHNT and CDR2 is YYREEE (reference sequence). The length of the CDR3 is 13 residues.

The chain is built from TRBV4-1 and TRBJ1-1, with D uncertain. CDR3 length: 14 residues. The germline CDR1 and CDR2 sequences are MGHRA and YSYEKL. The V and J ends lost 6 bases and 1 base respectively, with 12 bases between them. CDR3 region: CASRVGEKNTEAFF. The CDR3 DNA reads TGCGCCAGCAGGGTTGGGGAAAAGAACACTGAAGCTTTCTTT.

This clone was observed a few times. CDR3 DNA: TGCGCCAGCAGCCAAGGCCGACAGGCTAGGGAGCAGTTCTTC. The encoded protein is CASSQGRQAREQFF. This chain links TRBV4-3 with TRBJ2-1; D is perhaps TRBD1 (6 bases). Germline CDR1 is LGHNA and CDR2 is YSLEER. Trimming cost V 1 base and J 10 bases, with 14 bases left between them. This CDR3 comprises 14 residues.

The chain links TRBV10-1 to TRBJ2-3; TRBD1 aligns across 7 bases. This CDR3 contains 15 residues. Trimming removed 3 bases from V and 6 bases from J; junction bases left unmatched: 9. Germline CDR1 WNHNN, CDR2 SYGVQD (reference sequence). The CDR3 region is CASSERGQTTDTQYF. In DNA form, the CDR3 reads TGCGCCAGCAGTGAAAGGGGACAGACTACTGATACGCAGTATTTT.